The 10 T cell receptor beta chains below come from one sample, sequenced in a study of blood T cell repertoires in COVID-19. Produced via immunoSEQ multiplex PCR; TCRdb's table is partial and in-frame only. The sample consists of hundreds of thousands of clones, more than 80% of them appearing once. The sequencing input was peripheral blood. These receptors came from an elderly woman with acute or convalescent COVID-19.

This chain connects TRBV27 to TRBJ1-2; D is uncertain. V was pared by 5 bases and J by 4 bases, with 14 bases between. Germline CDR1 and CDR2: MNHEY and SMNVEV (reference sequence). This CDR3 has 14 residues. This CDR3 is CASSPLSVVYGYTF. CDR3 sequence (DNA): TGTGCCAGCAGTCCCCTGTCTGTAGTCTATGGCTACACCTTC.

The rearrangement uses TRBV12-5 and TRBJ1-2; 7 bases agree with TRBD1. CDR1 and CDR2 (germline): LGHNT, FRNRAP. J was trimmed by 4 bases and V by 6 bases; bases with no gene match: 8. The CDR3 loop spans 14 amino acids. CDR3 protein: CASGQGGRSYGYTF. The CDR3 nucleotides read TGTGCTAGTGGGCAAGGGGGCCGGAGCTATGGCTACACCTTC. Supplemented by reference TRBV12-5 and TRBJ1-2, the full variable domain reads DARVTQTPRHKVTEMGQEVTMRCQPILGHNTVFWYRQTMMQGLELLAYFRNRAPLDDSGMPKDRFSAEMPDATLATLKIQPSEPRDSAVYFCASGQGGRSYGYTFGSGTRLTVV.

The chain has TRBV19 and TRBJ2-2; TRBD2 aligns across 14 bases. The CDR3 extends over 22 amino acids. V dropped 8 bases and J dropped 3; count of bases not matched to a gene: 23. Germline V gives CDR1 LNHDA, CDR2 SQIVND (reference sequence). The CDR3 bases are TGTGCCAGTCTCCCGAGGGGACCCGGCCGGACTAGCGGGGGGTTAGACACCGGGGAGCTGTTTTTT. This encodes CASLPRGPGRTSGGLDTGELFF.

The V call is TRBV3-1 (or the pseudogene TRBV3-2), the J call TRBJ1-4, with D maybe TRBD1 (6 bases). The length of the CDR3 is 16 residues. The germline V gene has CDR1 LGHDT and CDR2 YNNKEL (reference sequence). V lost 0 bases, J lost 8 bases, and 16 bases lay in between. The CDR3 DNA is TGTGCCAGCAGCCAAGATCCGGCAGGGACATCCGAAAAACTGTTTTTT. Protein: CASSQDPAGTSEKLFF.

V gene TRBV19 combines with J gene TRBJ1-6; TRBD1 is a possible D gene (5 bases). Trimming removed 2 bases at V and 8 bases at J, with 10 bases between. CDR1 LNHDA and CDR2 SQIVND come from the germline V gene (reference sequence). This CDR3 contains 14 residues. The DNA of the CDR3 is TGTGCCAGTAGTATAAGCCAGGGCGATTCACCCCTCCACTTT. It is translated as CASSISQGDSPLHF.

The table lists this clone with a count of one. The V gene is TRBV18, the J gene TRBJ1-1; D remains unclear. The length of the CDR3 is 14 residues. V dropped 0 bases and J dropped 2 bases, with 7 bases sitting between them. Germline assignment: CDR1 KGHSH and CDR2 LQKENI. The CDR3 region is CASSPPSVNTEAFF. CDR3 in DNA: TGTGCCAGCTCACCACCGAGCGTCAACACTGAAGCTTTCTTT.

The J gene is TRBJ2-3, the V gene TRBV5-1, with D maybe TRBD2 (7 bases). Germline V gives CDR1 SGHRS, CDR2 YFSETQ. CDR3 size: 17 residues. Trimming pared 4 bases from V and 4 bases from J, leaving 22 bases between. The CDR3 bases are TGCGCCAGCAGCCCACCGGAGTGGGGGGGCGGCGCAGATACGCAGTATTTT. Its translation is CASSPPEWGGGADTQYF. Filled out from reference TRBV5-1 and TRBJ2-3, the complete variable domain reads KAGVTQTPRYLIKTRGQQVTLSCSPISGHRSVSWYQQTPGQGLQFLFEYFSETQRNKGNFPGRFSGRQFSNSRSEMNVSTLELGDSALYLCASSPPEWGGGADTQYFGPGTRLTVL.

The chain joins TRBV3-1 (or the pseudogene TRBV3-2) to TRBJ2-2; D not certain. The germline V and J ends were trimmed by 6 bases and 2 bases, with 4 bases remaining between them. CDR1 and CDR2 (germline): LGHDT, YNNKEL (reference sequence). The CDR3 has 12 amino acids. CDR3 sequence: CASRLNTGELFF. The CDR3 bases are TGTGCCAGCAGGTTAAACACCGGGGAGCTGTTTTTT.

The genes are TRBV7-8 and TRBJ2-5, with 8 bases aligning to TRBD2. From germline, CDR1 is SGHVS and CDR2 FQNEAQ. This CDR3 has 16 residues. V trimming: 5 bases; J trimming: 3 bases; junction bases outside the gene matches: 11. CDR3 in amino acids: CASSPQGRGVKETQYF. DNA for the CDR3: TGTGCCAGCAGCCCCCAGGGGCGGGGGGTAAAAGAGACCCAGTACTTC.

The V gene is TRBV9, the J gene TRBJ1-3, with TRBD1 matching over 8 bases. After removal of 3 bases from V and 0 bases from J, the junction contained 2 bases not matched to a gene. This CDR3 is 15 amino acids long. CDR1 is SGDLS and CDR2 is YYNGEE in the germline V gene. The CDR3 region is CASSAQGASGNTIYF. The CDR3 region has the DNA TGTGCCAGCAGCGCCCAGGGGGCCTCTGGAAACACCATATATTTT.